This entry describes one T cell receptor (beta chain). Its antigen is currently unknown. V shed 5 bases and J shed 6 bases, with 22 bases lying between them. This CDR3 has 16 residues. CDR1 SEHNR and CDR2 FQNEAQ come from the germline V gene (reference sequence). Every patient experienced relapse after autologous stem cell transplantation, and brentuximab vedotin exposure varied. The data were obtained in a study of PD-1 blockade in classical Hodgkin lymphoma. Whole-study findings and limits: Repertoire differences have undefined causes, possibly disease activity or prior therapy. The diversity seen at baseline in complete responders resembled that of newly diagnosed patients.

This table comes from immunoSEQ multiplex PCR, and its TCRdb copy is limited to in-frame clones, with some not included. The sample includes fewer than 110,000 clones, around nine tenths seen only once; the top ten take more than 6.5%. The rearrangement links TRBV7-9 to TRBJ1-1; D perhaps matches TRBD1 (5 bases). The sample in question was peripheral blood mononuclear cells (PBMCs), obtained before the second cycle of nivolumab. This receptor was taken from a human donor with classical Hodgkin lymphoma. The CDR3 nucleotides are TGTGCCAGCAGCACAACCACCGGGACTCACGCGGCTGAAGCTTTCTTT. Its protein product is CASSTTTGTHAAEAFF. Together with reference TRBV7-9 and TRBJ1-1, the CDR3 gives the full variable domain: DTGVSQNPRHKITKRGQNVTFRCDPISEHNRLYWYRQTLGQGPEFLTYFQNEAQLEKSRLLSDRFSAERPKGSFSTLEIQRTEQGDSAMYLCASSTTTGTHAAEAFFGQGTRLTVV.